This T cell receptor beta chain comes out of a study of siplizumab effects on memory and regulatory T cells. Findings of the study overall: Significant reduction of alloreactive sequences traceable to unstimulated CD4+ memory cells was observed with siplizumab. Among alloreactive clones, only a minor fraction mapped to unstimulated subsets. The apparent diversity of naive T cells exceeded that of memory cells, and naive T cells seemed to make a major contribution to the alloresponse. With siplizumab, Treg-derived clones averaged about 70% of mappable alloreactive CD4+ clones, versus approximately 27% in controls.

The CDR3 loop spans 12 amino acids. CDR1 is GTSNPN and CDR2 is SVGIG in the germline V gene (reference sequence). V was pared by 1 base and J by 3 bases, with 7 bases between. In regard to this clone: The antigen is unknown.

Clones were sequenced by immunoSEQ multiplex PCR, and TCRdb holds only the in-frame ones, with some missing. In the table there are 99,000 or so clones, 93% of which are singletons. The sample consisted of CD4+ T cells sorted from blood. This rearrangement joins TRBV30 to TRBJ2-7, with D unresolved. The TCR sequence derives from a human donor in good health. The CDR3 loop is CAWSAQFYEQYF. The CDR3 DNA follows: TGTGCCTGGAGTGCCCAATTCTACGAGCAGTACTTC.